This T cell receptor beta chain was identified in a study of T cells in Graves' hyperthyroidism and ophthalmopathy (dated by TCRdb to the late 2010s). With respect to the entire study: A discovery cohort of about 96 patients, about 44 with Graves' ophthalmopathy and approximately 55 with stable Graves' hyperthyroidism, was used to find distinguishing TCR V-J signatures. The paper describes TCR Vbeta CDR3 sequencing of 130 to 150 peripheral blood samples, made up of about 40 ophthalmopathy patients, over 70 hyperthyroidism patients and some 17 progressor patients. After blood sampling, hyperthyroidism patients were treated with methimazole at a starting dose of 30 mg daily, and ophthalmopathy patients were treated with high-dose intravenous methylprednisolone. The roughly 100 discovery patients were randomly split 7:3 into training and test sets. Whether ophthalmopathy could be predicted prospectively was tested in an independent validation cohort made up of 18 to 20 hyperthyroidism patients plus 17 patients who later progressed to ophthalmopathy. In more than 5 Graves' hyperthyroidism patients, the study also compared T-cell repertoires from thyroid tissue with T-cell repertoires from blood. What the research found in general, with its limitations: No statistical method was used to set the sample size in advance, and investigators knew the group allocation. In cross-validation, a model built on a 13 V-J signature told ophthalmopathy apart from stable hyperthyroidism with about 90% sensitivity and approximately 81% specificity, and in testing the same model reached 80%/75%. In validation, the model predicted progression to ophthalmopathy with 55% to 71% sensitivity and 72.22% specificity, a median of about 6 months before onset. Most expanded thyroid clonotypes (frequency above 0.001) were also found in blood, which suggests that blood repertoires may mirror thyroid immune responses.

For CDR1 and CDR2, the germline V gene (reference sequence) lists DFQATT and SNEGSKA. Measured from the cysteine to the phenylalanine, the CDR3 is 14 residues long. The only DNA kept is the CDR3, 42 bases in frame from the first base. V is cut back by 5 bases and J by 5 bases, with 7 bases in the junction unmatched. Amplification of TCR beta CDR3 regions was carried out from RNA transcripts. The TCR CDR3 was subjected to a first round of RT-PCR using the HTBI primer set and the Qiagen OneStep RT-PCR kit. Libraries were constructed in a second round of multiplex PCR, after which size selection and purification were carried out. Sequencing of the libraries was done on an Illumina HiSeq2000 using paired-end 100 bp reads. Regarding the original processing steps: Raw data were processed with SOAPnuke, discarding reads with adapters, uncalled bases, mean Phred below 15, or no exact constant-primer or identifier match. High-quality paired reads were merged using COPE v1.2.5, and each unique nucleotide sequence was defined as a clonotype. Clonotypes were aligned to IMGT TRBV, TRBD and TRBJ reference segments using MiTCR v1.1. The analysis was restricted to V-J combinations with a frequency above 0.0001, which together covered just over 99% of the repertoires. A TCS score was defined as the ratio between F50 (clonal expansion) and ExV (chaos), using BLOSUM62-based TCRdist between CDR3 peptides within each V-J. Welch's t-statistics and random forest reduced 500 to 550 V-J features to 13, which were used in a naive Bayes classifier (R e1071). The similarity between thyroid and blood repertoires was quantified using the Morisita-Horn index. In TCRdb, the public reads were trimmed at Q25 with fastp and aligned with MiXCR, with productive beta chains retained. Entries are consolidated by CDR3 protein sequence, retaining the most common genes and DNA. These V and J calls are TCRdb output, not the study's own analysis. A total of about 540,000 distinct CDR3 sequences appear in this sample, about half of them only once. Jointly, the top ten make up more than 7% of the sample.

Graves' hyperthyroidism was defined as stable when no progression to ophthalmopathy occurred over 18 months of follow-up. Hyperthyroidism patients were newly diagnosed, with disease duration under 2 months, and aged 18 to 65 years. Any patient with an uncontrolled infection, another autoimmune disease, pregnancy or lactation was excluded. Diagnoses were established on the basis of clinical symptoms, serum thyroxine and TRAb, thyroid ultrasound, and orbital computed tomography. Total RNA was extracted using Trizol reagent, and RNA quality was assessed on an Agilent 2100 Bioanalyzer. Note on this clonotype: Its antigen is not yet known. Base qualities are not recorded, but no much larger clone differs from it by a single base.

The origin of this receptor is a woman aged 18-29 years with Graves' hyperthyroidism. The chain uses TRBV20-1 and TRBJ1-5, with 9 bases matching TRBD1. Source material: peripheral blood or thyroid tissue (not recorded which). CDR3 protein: CSAFPGQGYQPQHF. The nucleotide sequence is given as TGCAGTGCTTTTCCGGGACAGGGTTATCAGCCCCAGCATTTT.